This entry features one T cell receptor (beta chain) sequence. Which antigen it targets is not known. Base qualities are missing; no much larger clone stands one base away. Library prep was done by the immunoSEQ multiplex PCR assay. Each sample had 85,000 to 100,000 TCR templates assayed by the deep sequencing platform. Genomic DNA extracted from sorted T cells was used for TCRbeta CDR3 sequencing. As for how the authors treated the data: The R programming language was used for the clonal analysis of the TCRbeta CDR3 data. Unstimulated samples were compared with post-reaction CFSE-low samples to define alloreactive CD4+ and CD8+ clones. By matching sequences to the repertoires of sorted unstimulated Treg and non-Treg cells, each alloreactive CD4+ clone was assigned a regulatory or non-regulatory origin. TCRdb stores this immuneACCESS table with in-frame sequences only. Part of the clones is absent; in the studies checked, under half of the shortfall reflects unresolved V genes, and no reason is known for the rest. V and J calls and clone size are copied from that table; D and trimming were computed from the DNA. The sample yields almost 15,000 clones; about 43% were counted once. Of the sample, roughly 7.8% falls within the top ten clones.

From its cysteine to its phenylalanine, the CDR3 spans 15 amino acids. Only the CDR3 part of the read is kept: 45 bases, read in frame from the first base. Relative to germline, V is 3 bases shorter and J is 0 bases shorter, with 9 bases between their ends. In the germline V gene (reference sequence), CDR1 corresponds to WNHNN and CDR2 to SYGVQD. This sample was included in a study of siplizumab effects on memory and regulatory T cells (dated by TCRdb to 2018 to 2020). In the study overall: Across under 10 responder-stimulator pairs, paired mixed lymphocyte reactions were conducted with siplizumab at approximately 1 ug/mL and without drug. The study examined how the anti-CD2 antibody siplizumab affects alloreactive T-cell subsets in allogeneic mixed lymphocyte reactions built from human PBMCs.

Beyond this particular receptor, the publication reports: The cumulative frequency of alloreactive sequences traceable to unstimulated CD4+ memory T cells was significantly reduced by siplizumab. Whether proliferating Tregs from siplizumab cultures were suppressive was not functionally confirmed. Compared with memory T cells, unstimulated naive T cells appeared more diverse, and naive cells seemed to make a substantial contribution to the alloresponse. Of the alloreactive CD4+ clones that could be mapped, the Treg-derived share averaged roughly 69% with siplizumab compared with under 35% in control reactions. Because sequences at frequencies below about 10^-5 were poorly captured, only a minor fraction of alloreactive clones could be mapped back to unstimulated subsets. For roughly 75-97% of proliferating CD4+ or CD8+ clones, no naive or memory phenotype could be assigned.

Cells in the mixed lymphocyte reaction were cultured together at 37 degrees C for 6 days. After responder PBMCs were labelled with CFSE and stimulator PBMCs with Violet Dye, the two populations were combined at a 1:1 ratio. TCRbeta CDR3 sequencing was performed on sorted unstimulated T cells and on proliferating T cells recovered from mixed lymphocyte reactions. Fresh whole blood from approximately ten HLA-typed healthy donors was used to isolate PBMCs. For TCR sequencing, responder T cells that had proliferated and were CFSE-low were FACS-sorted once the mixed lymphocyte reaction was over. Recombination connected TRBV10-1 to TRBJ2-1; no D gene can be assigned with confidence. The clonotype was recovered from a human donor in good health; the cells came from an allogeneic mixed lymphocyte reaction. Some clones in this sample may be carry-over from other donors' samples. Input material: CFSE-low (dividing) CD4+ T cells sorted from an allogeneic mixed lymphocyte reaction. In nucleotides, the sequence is TGCGCCAGCAGTGAAGAGGCCAGCTCCTACAATGAGCAGTTCTTC. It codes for CASSEEASSYNEQFF.